Presented here are 4 T cell receptor beta chains from one specimen sequenced in a study of control samples from healthy donors and cancer patients. Generated by immunoSEQ multiplex PCR, the TCRdb table keeps only in-frame clones and is missing some. Of roughly 120,000 clones listed, around nine tenths are singletons. The sequenced material came from blood. The receptors were gathered from a young man in good health.

V and J are TRBV3-1 (or the pseudogene TRBV3-2) and TRBJ1-5; D unresolved. V lost 0 bases to trimming and J lost 1 base, with 1 base between them. Germline loops: CDR1 LGHDT, CDR2 YNNKEL (reference sequence). CDR3 length equals 13 residues. This CDR3 reads CASSQDSNQPQHF. Written as DNA, the CDR3 is TGTGCCAGCAGCCAAGACAGCAATCAGCCCCAGCATTTT.

The rearrangement joins TRBV20-1 to TRBJ1-1; D gene ambiguous. The CDR3 spans 11 residues. Germline CDR1 and CDR2: DFQATT and SNEGSKA (reference sequence). V lost 3 bases, J lost 4 bases, and 6 bases lay in between. The CDR3, as DNA: TGCAGTGCTAGTAGGAGCACTGAAGCTTTCTTT. As protein: CSASRSTEAFF.

The V call is TRBV27, the J call TRBJ2-5, with 13 nucleotides matching TRBD2. The CDR3 length is 16 residues. CDR1 MNHEY and CDR2 SMNVEV come from the germline V gene (reference sequence). V was pared by 6 bases and J by 6 bases, with 10 bases of the junction left unmatched. The CDR3 here is CASRGTSGGVVKTQYF. CDR3 coding DNA: TGTGCCAGCAGGGGTACTAGCGGGGGGGTTGTGAAGACCCAGTACTTC.

The V call is TRBV30, the J call TRBJ2-5; 7 bases agree with TRBD1. Germline trimming cut 0 bases from V and 7 bases from J; bases unmatched to any gene: 8. Germline V gives CDR1 GTSNPN, CDR2 SVGIG (reference sequence). This CDR3 contains 14 residues. CDR3 in amino acids: CAWSVPGTGVTQYF. The CDR3 DNA sequence: TGTGCCTGGAGTGTACCAGGCACAGGGGTGACCCAGTACTTC.